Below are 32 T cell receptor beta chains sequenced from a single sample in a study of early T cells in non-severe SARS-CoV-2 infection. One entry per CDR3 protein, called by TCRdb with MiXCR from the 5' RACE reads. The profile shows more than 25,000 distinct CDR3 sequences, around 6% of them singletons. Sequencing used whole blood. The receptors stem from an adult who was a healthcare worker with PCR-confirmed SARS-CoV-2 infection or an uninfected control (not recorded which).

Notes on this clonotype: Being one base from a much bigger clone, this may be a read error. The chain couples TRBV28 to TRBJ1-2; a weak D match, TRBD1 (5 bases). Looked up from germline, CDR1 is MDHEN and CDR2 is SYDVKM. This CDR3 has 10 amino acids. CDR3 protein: CTTLGDGYTF. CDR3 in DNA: TGTACCACCCTGGGGGATGGCTACACCTTC.

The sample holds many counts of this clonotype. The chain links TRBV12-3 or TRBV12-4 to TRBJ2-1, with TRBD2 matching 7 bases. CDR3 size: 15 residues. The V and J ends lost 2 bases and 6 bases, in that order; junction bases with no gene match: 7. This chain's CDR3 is CASSLFGGGRNEQFF. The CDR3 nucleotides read TGTGCCAGCAGTTTATTCGGCGGGGGTCGCAATGAGCAGTTCTTC.

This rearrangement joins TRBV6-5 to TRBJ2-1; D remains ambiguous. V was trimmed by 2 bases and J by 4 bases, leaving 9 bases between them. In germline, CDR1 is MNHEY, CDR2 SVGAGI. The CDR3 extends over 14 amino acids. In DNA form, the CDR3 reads TGTGCCAGCAGTTACACACATGATTACAATGAGCAGTTCTTC. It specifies CASSYTHDYNEQFF.

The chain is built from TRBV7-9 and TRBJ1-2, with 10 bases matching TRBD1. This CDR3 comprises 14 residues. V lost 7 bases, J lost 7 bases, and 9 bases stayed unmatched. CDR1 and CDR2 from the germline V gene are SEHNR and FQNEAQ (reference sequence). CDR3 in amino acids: CASTPTGGVFGYTF. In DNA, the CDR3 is TGTGCCAGCACCCCGACAGGGGGCGTTTTTGGCTACACCTTC.

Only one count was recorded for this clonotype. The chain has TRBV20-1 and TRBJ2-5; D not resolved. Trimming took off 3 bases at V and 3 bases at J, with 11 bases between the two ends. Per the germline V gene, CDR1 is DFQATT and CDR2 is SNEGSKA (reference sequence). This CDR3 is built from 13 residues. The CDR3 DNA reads TGCAGTGCTAGGAGACACCCCGAAGAGACCCAGTACTTC. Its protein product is CSARRHPEETQYF.

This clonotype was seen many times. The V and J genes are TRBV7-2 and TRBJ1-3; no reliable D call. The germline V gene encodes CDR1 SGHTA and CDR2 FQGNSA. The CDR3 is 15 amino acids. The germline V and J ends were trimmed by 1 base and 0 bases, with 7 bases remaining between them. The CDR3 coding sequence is TGTGCCAGCAGCTTAGGGGCCCCCTCTGGAAACACCATATATTTT. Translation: CASSLGAPSGNTIYF. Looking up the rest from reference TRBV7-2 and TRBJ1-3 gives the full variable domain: GAGVSQSPSNKVTEKGKDVELRCDPISGHTALYWYRQSLGQGLEFLIYFQGNSAPDKSGLPSDRFSAERTGGSVSTLTIQRTQQEDSAVYLCASSLGAPSGNTIYFGEGSWLTVV.

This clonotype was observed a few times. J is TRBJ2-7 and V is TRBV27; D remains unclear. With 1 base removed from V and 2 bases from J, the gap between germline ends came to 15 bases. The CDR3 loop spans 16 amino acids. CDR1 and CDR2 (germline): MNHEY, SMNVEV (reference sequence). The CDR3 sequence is CASSLYPATATYEQYF. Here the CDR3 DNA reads TGTGCCAGCAGTTTATACCCCGCGACTGCGACCTACGAGCAGTACTTC.

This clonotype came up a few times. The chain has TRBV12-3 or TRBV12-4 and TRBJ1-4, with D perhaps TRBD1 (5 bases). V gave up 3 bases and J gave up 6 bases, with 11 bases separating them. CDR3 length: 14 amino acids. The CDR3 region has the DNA TGTGCCAGCAGTTTGCAGGGTAGGGATGAAAAACTGTTTTTT. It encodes CASSLQGRDEKLFF.

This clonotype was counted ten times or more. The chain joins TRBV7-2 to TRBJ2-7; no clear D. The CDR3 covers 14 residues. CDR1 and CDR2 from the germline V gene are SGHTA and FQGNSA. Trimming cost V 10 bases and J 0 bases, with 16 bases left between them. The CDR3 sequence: CATAAAIPSYEQYF. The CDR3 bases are TGTGCCACCGCAGCAGCTATCCCCTCCTACGAGCAGTACTTC.

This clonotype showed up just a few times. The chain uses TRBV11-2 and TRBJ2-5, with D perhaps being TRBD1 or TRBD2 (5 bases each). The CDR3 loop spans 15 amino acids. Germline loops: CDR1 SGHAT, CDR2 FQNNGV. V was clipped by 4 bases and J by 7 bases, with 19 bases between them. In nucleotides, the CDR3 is TGTGCCAGCAGCTCCCCTAGGGACCCACTCCCGACCCAGTACTTC. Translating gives CASSSPRDPLPTQYF.

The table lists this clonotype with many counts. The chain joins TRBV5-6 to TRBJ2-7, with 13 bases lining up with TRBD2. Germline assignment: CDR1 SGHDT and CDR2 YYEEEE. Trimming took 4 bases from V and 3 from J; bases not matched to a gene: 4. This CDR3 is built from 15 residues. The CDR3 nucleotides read TGTGCCAGCAGCGGCGGACTAGCGGGGGTCTACGAGCAGTACTTC. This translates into CASSGGLAGVYEQYF.

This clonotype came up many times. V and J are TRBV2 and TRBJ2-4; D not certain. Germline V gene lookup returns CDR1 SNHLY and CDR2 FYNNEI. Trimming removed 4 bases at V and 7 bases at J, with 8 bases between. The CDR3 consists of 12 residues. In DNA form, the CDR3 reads TGTGCCAGCAGTGTTACTTGGAACATTCAGTACTTC. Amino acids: CASSVTWNIQYF.

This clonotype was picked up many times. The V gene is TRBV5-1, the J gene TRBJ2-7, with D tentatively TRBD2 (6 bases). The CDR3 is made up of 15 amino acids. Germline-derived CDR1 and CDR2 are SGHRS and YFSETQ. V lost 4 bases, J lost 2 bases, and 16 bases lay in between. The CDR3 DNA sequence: TGCGCCAGCAGCACCGGGGGTGTGCATACCTACGAGCAGTACTTC. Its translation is CASSTGGVHTYEQYF.

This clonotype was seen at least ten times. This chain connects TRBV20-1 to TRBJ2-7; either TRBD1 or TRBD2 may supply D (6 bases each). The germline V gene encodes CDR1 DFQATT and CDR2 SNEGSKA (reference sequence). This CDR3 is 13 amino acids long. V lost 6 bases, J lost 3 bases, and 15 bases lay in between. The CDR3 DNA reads TGCAGTGCCCTATCGGGGGCAATCTACGAGCAGTACTTC. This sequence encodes CSALSGAIYEQYF.

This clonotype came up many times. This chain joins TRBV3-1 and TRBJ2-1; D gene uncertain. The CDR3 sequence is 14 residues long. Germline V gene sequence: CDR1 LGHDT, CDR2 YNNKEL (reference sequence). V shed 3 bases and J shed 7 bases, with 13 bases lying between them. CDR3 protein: CASSHHSSPNEQFF. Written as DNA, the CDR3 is TGTGCCAGCAGCCATCACTCCTCCCCTAATGAGCAGTTCTTC.

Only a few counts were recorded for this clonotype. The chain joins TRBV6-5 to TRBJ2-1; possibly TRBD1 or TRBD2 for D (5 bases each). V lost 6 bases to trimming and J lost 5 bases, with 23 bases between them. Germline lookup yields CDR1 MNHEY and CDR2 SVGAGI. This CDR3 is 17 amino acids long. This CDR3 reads CASSQGGLEGQNNEQFF. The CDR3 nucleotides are TGTGCCAGCAGCCAAGGTGGGCTTGAGGGGCAAAACAATGAGCAGTTCTTC.

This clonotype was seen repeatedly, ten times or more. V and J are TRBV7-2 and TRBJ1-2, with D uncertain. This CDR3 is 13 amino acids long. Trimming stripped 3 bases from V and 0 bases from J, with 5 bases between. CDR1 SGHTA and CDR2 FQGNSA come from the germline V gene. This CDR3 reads CASSFSTNYGYTF. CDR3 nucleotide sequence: TGTGCCAGCAGCTTTAGTACTAACTATGGCTACACCTTC.

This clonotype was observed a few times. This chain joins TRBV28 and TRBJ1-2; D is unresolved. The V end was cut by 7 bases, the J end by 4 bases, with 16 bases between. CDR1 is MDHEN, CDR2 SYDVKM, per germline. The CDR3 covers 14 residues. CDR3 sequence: CASTQPGEGYGYTF. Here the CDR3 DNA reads TGTGCCAGCACCCAACCGGGAGAGGGCTATGGCTACACCTTC.

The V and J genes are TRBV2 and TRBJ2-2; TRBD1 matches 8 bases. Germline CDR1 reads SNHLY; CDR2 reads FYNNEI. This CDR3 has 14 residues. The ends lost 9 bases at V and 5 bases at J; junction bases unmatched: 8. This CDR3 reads CASKGQGETGELFF. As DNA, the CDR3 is TGTGCCAGTAAAGGACAGGGCGAAACCGGGGAGCTGTTTTTT.

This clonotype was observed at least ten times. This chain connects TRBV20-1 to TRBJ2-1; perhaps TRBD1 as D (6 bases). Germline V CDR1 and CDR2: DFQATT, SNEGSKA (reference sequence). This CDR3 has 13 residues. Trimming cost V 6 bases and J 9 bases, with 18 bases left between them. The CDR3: CSAQTGTIGEQFF. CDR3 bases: TGCAGTGCGCAGACTGGGACAATCGGTGAGCAGTTCTTC.

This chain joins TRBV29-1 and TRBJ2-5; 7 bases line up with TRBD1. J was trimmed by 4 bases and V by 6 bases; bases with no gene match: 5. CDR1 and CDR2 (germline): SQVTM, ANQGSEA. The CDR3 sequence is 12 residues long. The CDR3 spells CSVRDSPETQYF. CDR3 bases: TGCAGCGTGAGGGACAGCCCAGAGACCCAGTACTTC.

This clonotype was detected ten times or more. The CDR3: CAISESKKQYF. For the CDR3, the DNA is TGTGCCATCAGTGAGTCTAAAAAGCAGTACTTC. The chain combines TRBV10-3 with TRBJ2-7; no definite D call. V shed 0 bases and J shed 8 bases, with 5 bases lying between them. Germline loops: CDR1 ENHRY, CDR2 SYGVKD. The CDR3 extends over 11 amino acids.

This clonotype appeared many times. In DNA, the CDR3 is TGTGCCAGCAGTTTCGCGGGACAGGGGCCAGATACGCAGTATTTT. It translates to CASSFAGQGPDTQYF. V is TRBV12-3 or TRBV12-4 and J is TRBJ2-3; 10 bases line up with TRBD1. V was clipped by 3 bases and J by 4 bases; unmatched bases: 4. The CDR3 extends over 15 amino acids.

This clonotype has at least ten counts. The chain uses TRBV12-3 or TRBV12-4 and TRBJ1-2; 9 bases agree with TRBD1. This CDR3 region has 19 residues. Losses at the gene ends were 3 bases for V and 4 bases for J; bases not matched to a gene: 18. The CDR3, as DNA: TGTGCCAGCAGTTTTTATGGTTCGGGCGGACAGGGGAAGGGCTATGGCTACACCTTC. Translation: CASSFYGSGGQGKGYGYTF.

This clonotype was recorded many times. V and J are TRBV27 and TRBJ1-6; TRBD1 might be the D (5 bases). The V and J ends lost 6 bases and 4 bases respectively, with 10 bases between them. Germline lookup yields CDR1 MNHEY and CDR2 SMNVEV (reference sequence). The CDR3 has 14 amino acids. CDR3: CASRADSYNSPLHF. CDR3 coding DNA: TGTGCCAGCAGGGCAGACAGTTATAATTCACCCCTCCACTTT.

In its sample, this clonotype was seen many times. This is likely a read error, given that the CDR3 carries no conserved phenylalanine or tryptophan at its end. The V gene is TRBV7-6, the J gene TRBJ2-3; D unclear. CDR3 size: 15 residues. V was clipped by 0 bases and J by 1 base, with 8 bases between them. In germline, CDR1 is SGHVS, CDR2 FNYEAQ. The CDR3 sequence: CASSLASMGTDTQYL. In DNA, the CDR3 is TGTGCCAGCAGCTTAGCATCGATGGGCACAGATACGCAGTATCTT.

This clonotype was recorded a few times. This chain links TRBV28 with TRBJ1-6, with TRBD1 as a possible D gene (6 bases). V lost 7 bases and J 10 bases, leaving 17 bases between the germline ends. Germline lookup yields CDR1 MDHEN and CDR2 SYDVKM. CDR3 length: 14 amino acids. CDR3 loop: CASNAPGAKSPLHF. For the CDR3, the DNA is TGTGCCAGCAACGCCCCAGGGGCGAAATCACCCCTCCACTTT.

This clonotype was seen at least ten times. CDR3 in amino acids: CASSQDPGAEAFF. The CDR3 nucleotides read TGTGCCAGCAGCCAAGATCCGGGGGCTGAAGCTTTCTTT. The V and J genes are TRBV3-1 and TRBJ1-1, with D perhaps matching TRBD1 (5 bases). Germline CDR1 is LGHDT and CDR2 is YNNKEL (reference sequence). The CDR3 has 13 residues. Trimming shortened V by 0 bases and J by 6 bases, and 8 bases separated the two germline ends. Full variable domain (rest looked up from reference TRBV3-1 and TRBJ1-1): DTAVSQTPKYLVTQMGNDKSIKCEQNLGHDTMYWYKQDSKKFLKIMFSYNNKELIINETVPNRFSPKSPDKAHLNLHINSLELGDSAVYFCASSQDPGAEAFFGQGTRLTVV.

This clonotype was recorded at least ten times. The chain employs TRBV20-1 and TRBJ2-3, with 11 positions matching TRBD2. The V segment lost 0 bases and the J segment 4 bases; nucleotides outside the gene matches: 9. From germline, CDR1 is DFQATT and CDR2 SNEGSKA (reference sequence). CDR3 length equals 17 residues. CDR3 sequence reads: CSARDRPLAGDPDTQYF. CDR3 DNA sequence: TGCAGTGCTAGAGATAGGCCACTAGCGGGGGATCCAGATACGCAGTATTTT.

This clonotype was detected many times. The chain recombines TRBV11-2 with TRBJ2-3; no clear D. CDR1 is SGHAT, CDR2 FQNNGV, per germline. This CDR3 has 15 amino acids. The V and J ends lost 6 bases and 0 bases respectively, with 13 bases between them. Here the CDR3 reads CASSLSSPSTDTQYF. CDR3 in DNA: TGTGCCAGCAGTCTGAGTTCCCCCAGCACAGATACGCAGTATTTT.

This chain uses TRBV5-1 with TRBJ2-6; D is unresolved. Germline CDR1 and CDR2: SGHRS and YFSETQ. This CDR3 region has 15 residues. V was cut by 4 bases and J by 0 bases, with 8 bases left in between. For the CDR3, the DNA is TGCGCCAGCAGCCTCCAGAGCTCTGGGGCCAACGTCCTGACTTTC. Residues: CASSLQSSGANVLTF.

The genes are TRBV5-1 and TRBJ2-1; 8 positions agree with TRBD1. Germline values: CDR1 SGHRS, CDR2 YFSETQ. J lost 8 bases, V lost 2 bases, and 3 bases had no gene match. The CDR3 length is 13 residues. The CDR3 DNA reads TGCGCCAGCAGCTTCGACAGGGGACATGAGCAGTTCTTC. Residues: CASSFDRGHEQFF.